This T cell receptor (beta chain) was captured in a study of T cell responses to AZD1222 COVID-19 vaccine. Notes on this clone: Antigen: not known.

This CDR3 has 15 residues. From germline, CDR1 is GTSNPN and CDR2 SVGIG (reference sequence). Trimming shortened V by 5 bases and J by 0 bases, and 13 bases separated the two germline ends. Study results and limitations: Vaccine-related CD4 TCRs covered spike, predominating at 160-218 and 743-854. The reported proportion of spike-specific TCRs targeting unmutated variant regions was nearly half. Scientists sampled the repertoires only once the peak T cell response had passed.

Using immunoSEQ multiplex PCR, the repertoire was profiled, and TCRdb retains in-frame clones only, with some absent. This table holds more than 100,000 clones, about 91% found once. The chain carries TRBV30 and TRBJ2-2; D might be TRBD1 (6 bases). This receptor was identified in an adult who received the AZD1222 COVID-19 vaccine. The specimen was peripheral blood, collected 28 days after the second AZD1222 dose. CDR3 sequence (DNA): TGTGCCTGGGGGACATCCCCCGCGAACACCGGGGAGCTGTTTTTT. Its translation is CAWGTSPANTGELFF.